This TCR beta chain originates from a study of human thymus T cells. Study-wide results and limits: There appeared to be biased usage of V and J genes in thymic and blood repertoires.

Profiling relied on immunoSEQ multiplex PCR, and the TCRdb table lists in-frame clones only, not all of them. The sample gives roughly 120,000 clones, around 95% of which show up once; more than 0.02% is in the top ten. V shed 7 bases and J 0 bases; nucleotides not matched to a gene: 7. The CDR3 runs 15 residues. Germline CDR1 and CDR2: LNHDA and SQIVND (reference sequence). As for this clone: What it binds is not known.

From resections taken during corrective heart surgery, the thymus tissue was obtained. Material for sequencing was thymus tissue. This TCR came from a boy under three years old with a congenital heart defect but otherwise immunologically healthy. The V call is TRBV19, the J call TRBJ2-7; 9 nucleotides line up with TRBD1. Here the CDR3 reads CASKPRTGASYEQYF. CDR3 nucleotide sequence: TGTGCCAGTAAGCCCCGGACAGGGGCCTCCTACGAGCAGTACTTC.